The text below deals with one TCR beta chain. The antigen remains unidentified. V lost 4 bases and J lost 0, with 10 bases in between. This CDR3 region has 15 residues. Germline V lookup: CDR1 MNHEY, CDR2 SVGAGI. The data were obtained in a study of T cell responses to AZD1222 COVID-19 vaccine. On the study more broadly: Analyses pooled second doses at about 4 or about 12 weeks. Overall study results and limits: Seropositive status at baseline applied to only a handful of AZD1222 recipients. Vaccination with two AZD1222 doses was followed by a rise in Spike-specific TCR breadth and depth.

Clones were read by immunoSEQ multiplex PCR, and TCRdb kept only the in-frame ones, dropping some. The sample includes about 110,000 clones, more than 70% of them seen just once. The clonotype was recovered from an adult in good health. The chain combines TRBV6-5 with TRBJ2-4, with a possible D match to TRBD1 (6 bases). The source was peripheral blood, collected on day 0 of AZD1222 vaccination. In DNA, the CDR3 is TGTGCCAGCAGTTCACGGACAGAAGCCAAAAACATTCAGTACTTC. This gives the protein CASSSRTEAKNIQYF.